The rows below give T cell receptor beta chains drawn from one sample of a study of blood T cell repertoires in COVID-19. Sequencing was performed with immunoSEQ multiplex PCR; in TCRdb, only in-frame clones are kept and a portion is missing. Of about 34,000 clones listed, approximately 80% are singletons. Sequenced material: peripheral blood. The receptors were sampled from a human donor in a cohort sampled during active COVID-19. CDR3s include the opening cysteine and the closing phenylalanine or tryptophan. The order of the fields is J gene, V gene, clone size, D gene, CDR3 DNA, CDR3 protein. D genes are given only for firm matches. Size tells how often a clone was seen (once, few, many) or the class of an expanded clone, and some rows leave it out.

TRBJ2-2,TRBV7-9,few,TRBD1,TGTGCCAGCAGGCCATCCGGGACAGGGGGCCTAGGCAACACCGGGGAGCTGTTTTTT,CASRPSGTGGLGNTGELFF
TRBJ1-1,TRBV6-2/TRBV6-3,NA,NA,TGTGCCAGCAGTCCCAGGGGAAACACTGAAGCTTTCTTT,CASSPRGNTEAFF
TRBJ1-2,TRBV9,NA,NA,TGTGCCAGCAGCGTAGCAGCGGAAGGTTATGGCTACACCTTC,CASSVAAEGYGYTF
TRBJ2-7,TRBV21-1,NA,NA,TGTGCCAGCAGCAAAGACTCGTCGGACGAGCAGTACTTC,CASSKDSSDEQYF
TRBJ2-5,TRBV18,NA,NA,TGTGCCAGCTCGCCTCCCGACAGGACCCAGTACTTC,CASSPPDRTQYF
TRBJ2-5,TRBV7-2,NA,TRBD2,TGTGCCAGCAGCTACTGGCAAGGGACTAAGTACCAAGAGACCCAGTACTTC,CASSYWQGTKYQETQYF
TRBJ1-6,TRBV18,NA,NA,TGTGCCAGCTCACCTCGGGATAATTCACCCCTCCACTTT,CASSPRDNSPLHF
TRBJ1-5,TRBV28,NA,NA,TGTGCCAGCAGCAGACAGTCTGGTAGCAATCAGCCCCAGCATTTT,CASSRQSGSNQPQHF
TRBJ2-2,TRBV19,NA,NA,TGTGCCAGTAGAATAGGGGGAGGCCTACACGGGGAGCTGTTTTTT,CASRIGGGLHGELFF
TRBJ2-7,TRBV10-2,NA,NA,TGCGCCAGCAGTGAACTAGTTCAATACGAGCAGTACTTC,CASSELVQYEQYF
TRBJ2-5,TRBV10-1,NA,TRBD2,TGCGCCAGCGCAGCCTCTTCCGGGACTAGCGGGAGGAAAAACCAAGAGACCCAGTACTTC,CASAASSGTSGRKNQETQYF
TRBJ2-1,TRBV11-2,NA,TRBD2,TGTGCCAGCAGCTTAACCACACCCACTAGCGGGAGGGCGAATGAGCAGTTCTTC,CASSLTTPTSGRANEQFF
TRBJ1-3,TRBV2,NA,TRBD1,TGTGCCAGCGGAGGGGGCTTTTCCGGAAACACCATATATTTT,CASGGGFSGNTIYF
TRBJ2-1,TRBV19,NA,TRBD2,TGTGCCAGTAGTATAAAGACTAGCGGGAGCAATGAGCAGTTCTTC,CASSIKTSGSNEQFF
TRBJ2-7,TRBV11-2,NA,NA,TGTGCCAGCAGTCCCATCCGCGGCAGGGCGTTCTTCGAGCAGTACTTC,CASSPIRGRAFFEQYF
TRBJ2-2,TRBV27,few,TRBD2,TGTGCCAGCAGCTCTAATAGCGGGAGAGGGGTCGGGGAGCTGTTTTTT,CASSSNSGRGVGELFF